A selection of T cell receptor beta chains follows, all from one sample in a study of tumor-infiltrating lymphocytes in primary liver carcinoma. TCRdb reprocessed the multiplex PCR reads via MiXCR and lists one record per CDR3 protein. Of 100,000 or so distinct CDR3 sequences in the sample, around 63% were seen once. The sequencing sample was made of liver tumor tissue from sampling region 5. The receptor set was obtained from a woman aged 55-69 years with primary liver carcinoma and hepatitis B virus infection. Both conserved end residues are part of each CDR3. The order of the fields is CDR3 protein, CDR3 DNA, clone size, D gene, V gene, J gene. The D gene is left open where the match is weak. Rows give clone size only sometimes, using once, few, many, or a class for an expanded clone.

CDR3 protein: CSGSIAYNEQFF
CDR3 DNA: TGCAGCGGTTCAATAGCTTACAATGAGCAGTTCTTC
clone size: .
D gene: .
V gene: TRBV29-1
J gene: TRBJ2-1

CDR3 protein: CASSYVADARYF
CDR3 DNA: TGTGCCAGCAGTTACGTCGCAGATGCGCGGTATTTT
clone size: .
D gene: .
V gene: TRBV6-6
J gene: TRBJ2-3

CDR3 protein: CAKRCPPEGTDRQNEQFF
CDR3 DNA: TGTGCCAAAAGGTGCCCACCAGAAGGGACCGACAGACAGAATGAGCAGTTCTTC
clone size: .
D gene: .
V gene: TRBV5-3
J gene: TRBJ2-1

CDR3 protein: CASTWGGGYSF
CDR3 DNA: TGTGCCAGCACTTGGGGAGGTGGCTATTCCTTC
clone size: .
D gene: .
V gene: TRBV12-3/TRBV12-4
J gene: TRBJ1-2

CDR3 protein: CASSEYQGGTEAFF
CDR3 DNA: TGTGCCAGCAGTGAATACCAGGGGGGCACTGAAGCTTTCTTT
clone size: medium-sized
D gene: TRBD1
V gene: TRBV6-1
J gene: TRBJ1-1

CDR3 protein: CAYSIAGGTGDTQCF
CDR3 DNA: TGTGCCTACTCCATAGCGGGAGGGACCGGGGATACGCAGTGTTTT
clone size: few
D gene: TRBD2
V gene: TRBV30
J gene: TRBJ2-3

CDR3 protein: CARSLGLPTDTQYF
CDR3 DNA: TGTGCCAGGAGTCTGGGTCTCCCCACAGATACGCAGTATTTT
clone size: .
D gene: .
V gene: TRBV11-2
J gene: TRBJ2-3

CDR3 protein: CNVEGRAIDTQYF
CDR3 DNA: TGCAACGTCGAGGGGCGGGCGATAGATACGCAGTATTTT
clone size: once
D gene: .
V gene: TRBV29-1
J gene: TRBJ2-3

CDR3 protein: CASSLGLAGVPAKNIQYF
CDR3 DNA: TGCGCCAGCAGTCTGGGACTAGCGGGAGTGCCGGCCAAAAACATTCAGTACTTC
clone size: .
D gene: TRBD2
V gene: TRBV4-1
J gene: TRBJ2-4

CDR3 protein: CSTRVGQPLSDEQYF
CDR3 DNA: TGCAGTACTAGAGTCGGGCAACCTCTCTCCGACGAGCAGTACTTC
clone size: .
D gene: .
V gene: TRBV20-1
J gene: TRBJ2-7

CDR3 protein: CANHRQNIEAFF
CDR3 DNA: TGTGCCAACCACAGACAGAACATTGAAGCTTTCTTT
clone size: .
D gene: .
V gene: TRBV6-2/TRBV6-3
J gene: TRBJ1-1

CDR3 protein: CASSSDQWADTQYF
CDR3 DNA: TGTGCCAGCAGTTCGGATCAGTGGGCAGATACGCAGTATTTT
clone size: .
D gene: .
V gene: TRBV7-3
J gene: TRBJ2-3

CDR3 protein: CASSPYRGFGYGYAF
CDR3 DNA: TGTGCCAGTAGTCCTTACAGGGGTTTTGGCTATGGCTACGCCTTC
clone size: .
D gene: TRBD1
V gene: TRBV6-5
J gene: TRBJ1-2

CDR3 protein: CASYAGGAGIINYGYTF
CDR3 DNA: TGTGCCAGCTATGCTGGTGGGGCAGGTATAATTAACTATGGCTACACCTTC
clone size: .
D gene: .
V gene: TRBV28
J gene: TRBJ1-2

CDR3 protein: CASSQRSGTVTSTDMQYF
CDR3 DNA: TGTGCCAGCAGCCAGAGGTCCGGGACAGTGACTAGCACAGATATGCAGTATTTT
clone size: .
D gene: .
V gene: TRBV11-3
J gene: TRBJ2-3

CDR3 protein: CASSLQLNYGYTF
CDR3 DNA: TGTGCCAGTAGTTTACAACTTAACTATGGCTACACCTTC
clone size: .
D gene: .
V gene: TRBV28
J gene: TRBJ1-2

CDR3 protein: CASSRRQGARYEQYF
CDR3 DNA: TGTGCCAGCAGCCGCCGACAGGGGGCTCGATACGAGCAGTACTTC
clone size: many
D gene: TRBD1
V gene: TRBV14
J gene: TRBJ2-7

CDR3 protein: CASSLVGGPKTDTQHF
CDR3 DNA: TGTGCCAGCAGCTTGGTCGGAGGGCCGAAGACGGATACGCAGCATTTT
clone size: few
D gene: .
V gene: TRBV5-6
J gene: TRBJ1-5

CDR3 protein: CATSSLKETQYF
CDR3 DNA: TGTGCCACCAGTTCTCTCAAAGAGACCCAGTACTTC
clone size: .
D gene: .
V gene: TRBV24-1
J gene: TRBJ2-5

CDR3 protein: CASRTTGRDTKAFF
CDR3 DNA: TGTGCCAGCAGGACGACAGGGCGGGACACTAAAGCTTTCTTT
clone size: .
D gene: TRBD1
V gene: TRBV6-5
J gene: TRBJ1-1

CDR3 protein: CTSSRGLWGDEQFF
CDR3 DNA: TGTACCAGCAGCCGTGGACTGTGGGGGGATGAGCAGTTCTTC
clone size: .
D gene: .
V gene: TRBV11-3
J gene: TRBJ2-1

CDR3 protein: CSATTAGDMQHF
CDR3 DNA: TGCAGCGCGACGACAGCTGGAGATATGCAGCATTTT
clone size: .
D gene: .
V gene: TRBV29-1
J gene: TRBJ1-5

CDR3 protein: CASSFYREGPDIQYF
CDR3 DNA: TGTGCCAGCAGTTTTTATAGGGAGGGCCCGGACATTCAGTACTTC
clone size: many
D gene: TRBD2
V gene: TRBV28
J gene: TRBJ2-4

CDR3 protein: CASGHGPREPQHF
CDR3 DNA: TGTGCCAGTGGACATGGGCCCCGGGAACCCCAGCATTTT
clone size: .
D gene: .
V gene: TRBV11-2
J gene: TRBJ1-5

CDR3 protein: CASSQDIYNPYGYTF
CDR3 DNA: TGTGCCAGCAGCCAAGATATTTACAACCCCTATGGCTACACCTTC
clone size: .
D gene: .
V gene: TRBV4-2
J gene: TRBJ1-2

CDR3 protein: CATSDSFGQGGNEQSF
CDR3 DNA: TGTGCCACCAGTGATTCCTTTGGGCAGGGGGGCAATGAGCAGTCCTTC
clone size: .
D gene: .
V gene: TRBV24-1
J gene: TRBJ2-1

CDR3 protein: CAWSPLRGLGETQYF
CDR3 DNA: TGTGCCTGGAGCCCCCTTAGGGGGCTGGGGGAGACCCAGTACTTC
clone size: many
D gene: TRBD1
V gene: TRBV30
J gene: TRBJ2-5

CDR3 protein: CASSLPGQGTEAFF
CDR3 DNA: TGTGCCAGCAGTTTGCCTGGACAGGGCACTGAAGCTTTCTTT
clone size: many
D gene: TRBD1
V gene: TRBV12-3/TRBV12-4
J gene: TRBJ1-1

CDR3 protein: CASTSYEEGYTF
CDR3 DNA: TGTGCCAGCACCTCGTACGAGGAAGGCTACACGTTC
clone size: .
D gene: .
V gene: TRBV6-6
J gene: TRBJ1-2

CDR3 protein: CASSSTGGANEQFF
CDR3 DNA: TGTGCCAGCAGCTCAACGGGGGGGGCCAATGAGCAGTTCTTC
clone size: .
D gene: TRBD2
V gene: TRBV5-1
J gene: TRBJ2-1

CDR3 protein: CASSPPGLARPDEQFF
CDR3 DNA: TGTGCCAGCTCACCACCGGGACTAGCTAGACCCGATGAGCAGTTCTTC
clone size: .
D gene: TRBD2
V gene: TRBV18
J gene: TRBJ2-1

CDR3 protein: CASSLGRLRQGWTEAFF
CDR3 DNA: TGTGCCAGCAGTTTAGGTCGGCTCAGGCAGGGATGGACTGAAGCTTTCTTT
clone size: many
D gene: .
V gene: TRBV12-3/TRBV12-4
J gene: TRBJ1-1

CDR3 protein: CASRPGPPDTDTQYF
CDR3 DNA: TGTGCCAGCAGACCGGGACCCCCGGACACTGATACGCAGTATTTT
clone size: .
D gene: .
V gene: TRBV7-9
J gene: TRBJ2-3

CDR3 protein: CSASRLAGGGDTQYF
CDR3 DNA: TGCAGTGCTAGTCGACTAGCGGGAGGAGGCGATACGCAGTATTTT
clone size: .
D gene: TRBD2
V gene: TRBV20-1
J gene: TRBJ2-3

CDR3 protein: CAWGRTGINSGNTIYF
CDR3 DNA: TGTGCCTGGGGCAGGACAGGCATAAACTCTGGAAACACCATATATTTT
clone size: .
D gene: TRBD1
V gene: TRBV30
J gene: TRBJ1-3

CDR3 protein: CASSLGTGRGAMNTEAFF
CDR3 DNA: TGTGCCAGCAGCTTAGGAACTGGAAGGGGTGCCATGAACACTGAAGCTTTCTTT
clone size: .
D gene: .
V gene: TRBV11-3
J gene: TRBJ1-1

CDR3 protein: CASSLQLRQPHHF
CDR3 DNA: TGTGCCAGCAGTTTACAACTTCGACAGCCCCATCATTTT
clone size: .
D gene: .
V gene: TRBV27
J gene: TRBJ1-5

CDR3 protein: CASSFIGNTGELFF
CDR3 DNA: TGTGCCAGCAGTTTTATAGGCAACACCGGGGAGCTGTTTTTT
clone size: many
D gene: .
V gene: TRBV12-3/TRBV12-4
J gene: TRBJ2-2

CDR3 protein: CASTPYKGRGDSYGYTF
CDR3 DNA: TGTGCCAGCACCCCTTACAAGGGGCGAGGGGATTCATATGGCTACACCTTC
clone size: .
D gene: .
V gene: TRBV6-5
J gene: TRBJ1-2

CDR3 protein: CSADRLDYEQYF
CDR3 DNA: TGCAGCGCGGACCGACTAGACTACGAGCAGTACTTC
clone size: .
D gene: .
V gene: TRBV20-1
J gene: TRBJ2-7

CDR3 protein: CASLQGVGAKYNEQFF
CDR3 DNA: TGTGCCAGCCTTCAGGGGGTAGGGGCGAAGTACAATGAGCAGTTCTTC
clone size: .
D gene: TRBD1
V gene: TRBV28
J gene: TRBJ2-1

CDR3 protein: CANGFLGAGANNEQFF
CDR3 DNA: TGTGCCAACGGCTTCTTAGGGGCGGGAGCAAACAATGAGCAGTTCTTC
clone size: .
D gene: TRBD2
V gene: TRBV6-5
J gene: TRBJ2-1

CDR3 protein: CVSSLSWCQRAYEQYF
CDR3 DNA: TGTGTCAGCAGTCTATCTTGGTGCCAGCGGGCCTACGAGCAGTACTTC
clone size: .
D gene: .
V gene: TRBV28
J gene: TRBJ2-7

CDR3 protein: CASSLPSGTYNGQFF
CDR3 DNA: TGCGCCAGCAGCTTGCCTAGCGGGACCTACAATGGGCAGTTCTTC
clone size: .
D gene: TRBD2
V gene: TRBV5-1
J gene: TRBJ2-1

CDR3 protein: CASSQLRLGFGETQYF
CDR3 DNA: TGTGCCAGCAGCCAACTTAGGTTAGGCTTTGGAGAGACCCAGTACTTC
clone size: many
D gene: .
V gene: TRBV14
J gene: TRBJ2-5

CDR3 protein: CASSPRGRDSSEQYF
CDR3 DNA: TGTGCCAGCAGTCCCCGAGGGAGGGACTCCTCCGAGCAGTACTTC
clone size: .
D gene: TRBD2
V gene: TRBV28
J gene: TRBJ2-7

CDR3 protein: CASGLDLTSIYF
CDR3 DNA: TGTGCCAGCGGTCTGGACCTTACTTCCATATATTTT
clone size: once
D gene: .
V gene: TRBV2
J gene: TRBJ1-3

CDR3 protein: CAISLGAGGYNEQFF
CDR3 DNA: TGTGCCATCAGTTTAGGAGCGGGAGGGTACAATGAGCAGTTCTTC
clone size: once
D gene: TRBD2
V gene: TRBV12-3/TRBV12-4
J gene: TRBJ2-1